Detailed here is one T cell receptor (beta chain). This clonotype was detected only a few times. This receptor's antigen is unknown. No much larger clonotype is one base removed from it; base qualities were not supplied. According to the study, the label for this sample's treatment or condition signals: in vitro stimulation with specific CMV peptide epitopes to enrich CMV-specific T cells. This entry belongs to a study of T cell repertoires in cytomegalovirus infection (dated by TCRdb to between 2017 and 2020). For context, the study as a whole: The peptide stimulations were aimed at well-studied HLA-B-restricted epitopes as well as recently identified HLA-C-restricted CMV epitopes, whose presentation resists viral immunomodulation. The HLA type of each donor mattered for the analysis, because public TCR beta signatures pointed to carriage of CMV infection along with the matching HLA type.

CDR1 MNHEY and CDR2 SMNVEV were looked up in the germline V gene (reference sequence). V has 9 bases trimmed and J has 11 bases trimmed; junction bases matching no gene number 11. The CDR3 covers 13 residues, taking in both the cysteine and the phenylalanine. This entry keeps only the CDR3 DNA: 39 bases, framed from base 1. Sequencer: Illumina HiSeq 1500. TCRdb ran its own pipeline on the public reads, namely fastp trimming at Q25 and MiXCR clone calling, and kept in-frame beta chains. One record per CDR3 amino acid sequence lists the most common genes and DNA. The sample table records around 25,000 distinct CDR3 sequences; about 22% of these occur just once. 91% of the sample comes from the top ten. Study-wide conclusions, independent of this receptor: In both this cohort and an independent cohort of 300 to 450 donors, the cumulative frequency of public TCR beta family members distinguished carriers of CMV infection plus the relevant HLA type. The ex vivo response was dominated by HLA-C-restricted CMV-specific TCR beta clonotypes, which also provided the single most frequent clonotype in two of eight donors.

The chain links TRBV27 with TRBJ2-7; the central 12 bases match TRBD1. The specimen was CD8+ T cells from cultured PBMCs, collected from culture after CMV antigen stimulation. This receptor was identified in a human donor in good health (CMV status not recorded). Some clones in this sample may be carry-over from other donors' samples. The nucleotide sequence is given as TGTGCCAGGAACCGGGACAGGGGGCTCTGGGAGTACTTC. This codes for CARNRDRGLWEYF.